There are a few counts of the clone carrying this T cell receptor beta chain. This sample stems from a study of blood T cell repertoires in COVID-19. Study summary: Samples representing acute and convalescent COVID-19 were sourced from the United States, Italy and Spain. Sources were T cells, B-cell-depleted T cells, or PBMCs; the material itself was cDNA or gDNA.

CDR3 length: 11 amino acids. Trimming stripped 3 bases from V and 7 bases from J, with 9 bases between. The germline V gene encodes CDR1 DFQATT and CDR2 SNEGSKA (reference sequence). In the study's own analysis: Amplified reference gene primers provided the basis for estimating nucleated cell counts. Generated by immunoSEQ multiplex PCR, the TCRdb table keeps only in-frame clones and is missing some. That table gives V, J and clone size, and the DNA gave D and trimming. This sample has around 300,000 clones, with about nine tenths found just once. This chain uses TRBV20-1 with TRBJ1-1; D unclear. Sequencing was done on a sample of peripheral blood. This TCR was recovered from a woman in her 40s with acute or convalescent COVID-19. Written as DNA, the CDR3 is TGCAGTGCTAGTAAGAGGGATGAAGCTTTCTTT. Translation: CSASKRDEAFF.